The table lists the clone carrying this TCR beta chain with a few counts. Here immunoSEQ multiplex PCR was the method, and the copy in TCRdb shows in-frame clones only, minus some. The repertoire holds under 300,000 clones, with approximately 84% as singletons. This record belongs to a study of blood T cell repertoires in COVID-19. Study overall: The samples span acute and convalescent COVID-19 from the United States, Italy and Spain.

This CDR3 has 14 residues. V lost 4 bases to trimming and J lost 6 bases; unmatched junction nucleotides: 7. Germline V gene lookup returns CDR1 SEHNR and CDR2 FQNEAQ (reference sequence). J is TRBJ2-7 and V is TRBV7-9, with TRBD2 matching 9 bases. The source material was peripheral blood. This clonotype was obtained from a human donor with COVID-19, enrolled during active disease. The donor label of this sample is uncertain. CDR3 nucleotides: TGTGCCAGCAGCTCAGCGGGAGGCTATGTCGAGCAGTACTTC. Its translation: CASSSAGGYVEQYF.